Below, one T cell receptor (beta chain) is given with its context. Its antigen remains unknown. CDR1 and CDR2 from the germline V gene are SNHLY and FYNNEI. With 0 bases clipped from V and 2 bases from J, the junction kept 4 bases outside the gene matches. The CDR3 runs 16 residues. The data were taken from a study of T cell responses to AZD1222 COVID-19 vaccine. Findings of the study overall: Repertoires in all cases were sampled only once the peak T cell response had passed.

Here immunoSEQ multiplex PCR was the method, and the copy in TCRdb shows in-frame clones only, minus some. The data hold about 110,000 clones, with around 92% observed a single time. The chain recombines TRBV2 with TRBJ2-3; 8 bases match TRBD2. The sequenced sample was peripheral blood, obtained 28 days after the second AZD1222 dose. The receptor was isolated from an adult who received the AZD1222 COVID-19 vaccine. The CDR3 sequence: CASSEALAGFTDTQYF. CDR3 in DNA: TGTGCCAGCAGTGAAGCCCTAGCGGGTTTCACAGATACGCAGTATTTT.